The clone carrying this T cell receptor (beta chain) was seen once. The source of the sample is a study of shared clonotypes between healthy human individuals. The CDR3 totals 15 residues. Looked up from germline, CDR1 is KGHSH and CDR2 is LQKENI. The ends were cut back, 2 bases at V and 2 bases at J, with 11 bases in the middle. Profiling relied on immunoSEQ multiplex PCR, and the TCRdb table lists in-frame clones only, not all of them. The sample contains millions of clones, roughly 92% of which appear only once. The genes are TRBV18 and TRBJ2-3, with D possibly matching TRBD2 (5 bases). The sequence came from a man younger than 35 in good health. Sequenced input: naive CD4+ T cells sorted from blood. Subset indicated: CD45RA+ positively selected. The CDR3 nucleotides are TGTGCCAGCTCACCAAGAGGGTGGAACACAGATACGCAGTATTTT. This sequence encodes CASSPRGWNTDTQYF.